These 15 T cell receptor beta chains were sequenced from one sample in a study of vaccination and CD4 T cells after COVID-19. Their antigens are not known. Treatment denoted: approximately 11-day PBMC culture with coronavirus spike peptide pools or control peptides (ViraFEST assay). Cultured CD4+ T cell DNA was sequenced using the Oncomine TCR Beta short-read assay. TCRdb independently ran MiXCR on the PCR reads; one entry per CDR3 protein. The data contain approximately 3,300 distinct CDR3 sequences, about 25% of them singletons. Specimen: CD4+ T cells from blood, cultured in vitro, collected after SARS-CoV-2 vaccination. These TCRs come from a human donor who had recovered from COVID-19.

This clonotype is categorized as large. The rearrangement joins TRBV15 to TRBJ2-1, with a possible D match to TRBD2 (6 bases). Trimming took off 7 bases at V and 0 bases at J, with 22 bases between the two ends. The CDR3 sequence is 18 residues long. Germline V gene lookup returns CDR1 LNHNV and CDR2 YYDKDF (reference sequence). The CDR3 loop is CATTAGAARGSSYNEQFF. As DNA, the CDR3 is TGTGCCACCACGGCGGGCGCAGCACGGGGGAGCTCCTACAATGAGCAGTTCTTC.

This clonotype was observed a few times. This rearrangement joins TRBV28 to TRBJ1-3; TRBD1 aligns across 9 bases. Germline V lookup: CDR1 MDHEN, CDR2 SYDVKM. This CDR3 is 16 amino acids long. The V segment lost 6 bases and the J segment 0 bases; nucleotides outside the gene matches: 6. As DNA, the CDR3 is TGTGCCAGCAGGAGGACAGGGGCACTCTCTGGAAACACCATATATTTT. This sequence encodes CASRRTGALSGNTIYF.

This clonotype has only a few counts. This chain joins TRBV10-3 and TRBJ1-2; the D gene is possibly TRBD1 (5 bases). Deletions cut 6 bases from V and 8 bases from J, with 19 bases between. The germline V gene has CDR1 ENHRY and CDR2 SYGVKD. The CDR3 has 14 residues. The CDR3 loop reads CAISPRDSTGGYTF. In DNA form, the CDR3 reads TGTGCCATCAGCCCCCGGGACTCCACCGGGGGCTACACCTTC.

Only a few counts were recorded for this clonotype. V and J are TRBV28 and TRBJ1-2; possible D gene TRBD1, 5 bases. CDR1 is MDHEN and CDR2 is SYDVKM in the germline V gene. The CDR3 spans 14 residues. V lost 3 bases, J lost 4 bases, and 12 bases lay in between. This CDR3 is CASSLGLSAYGYTF. The CDR3, as DNA: TGTGCCAGCAGTTTGGGACTGAGTGCCTATGGCTACACCTTC.

This chain joins TRBV10-3 and TRBJ1-6, with TRBD1 matching over 8 bases. This CDR3 comprises 15 residues. Trimming cost V 5 bases and J 5 bases; bases outside gene matches: 5. Germline V gene sequence: CDR1 ENHRY, CDR2 SYGVKD. The CDR3 loop is CAISLTGDNNSPLHF. In nucleotides, the CDR3 is TGTGCCATCAGTTTGACAGGGGATAATAATTCACCCCTCCACTTT.

This clonotype is judged medium-sized. CDR3 residues: CATSPDWSGPYEQYF. Written as DNA, the CDR3 is TGTGCCACCAGTCCTGACTGGTCCGGGCCCTACGAGCAGTACTTC. V usage is TRBV15 and J usage is TRBJ2-7, with no clear D. In germline, CDR1 is LNHNV, CDR2 YYDKDF (reference sequence). This CDR3 has 15 residues. Trimming cost V 6 bases and J 2 bases, with 17 bases left between them.

This clonotype was seen only a few times. The chain combines TRBV19 with TRBJ1-1, with 7 bases identical to TRBD1. Germline-derived CDR1 and CDR2 are LNHDA and SQIVND (reference sequence). Germline trimming cut 5 bases from V and 3 bases from J; bases unmatched to any gene: 3. CDR3 length: 13 amino acids. The CDR3: CASSSTGYTEAFF. The CDR3 DNA sequence: TGTGCCAGTAGTTCGACAGGGTACACTGAAGCTTTCTTT.

The chain is built from TRBV7-7 and TRBJ2-3; D unclear. With 5 bases removed from V and 2 bases from J, the gap between germline ends came to 8 bases. The V gene's germline CDR1 is SSHAT and CDR2 FNYEAQ (reference sequence). The CDR3 is 13 residues long. This chain's CDR3 is CASSPAVTDTQYF. DNA of the CDR3: TGTGCCAGCAGCCCCGCGGTCACAGATACGCAGTATTTT.

This clonotype was found once. The rearrangement uses TRBV19 and TRBJ2-3; D remains ambiguous. This CDR3 contains 12 residues. Trimming removed 8 bases from V and 8 bases from J, with 14 bases in between. The germline CDR1 and CDR2 sequences are LNHDA and SQIVND (reference sequence). The CDR3 bases are TGTGCCAGTTCGACCACCTCGGGTACGCAGTATTTT. Its protein product is CASSTTSGTQYF.

This clonotype occurred a few times. J is TRBJ1-2 and V is TRBV6-1; D remains unclear. Germline CDR1 reads MNHNS; CDR2 reads SASEGT. This CDR3 has 11 residues. The V end was cut by 8 bases, the J end by 8 bases, with 12 bases between. The CDR3, as DNA: TGTGCCAGCTTTACCCGGAGAGGCTACACCTTC. This encodes CASFTRRGYTF.

This clonotype turned up a few times. V usage is TRBV20-1 and J usage is TRBJ1-2; D is unclear. The length of the CDR3 is 14 residues. V lost 4 bases and J 1 base, leaving 13 bases between the germline ends. Germline V CDR1 and CDR2: DFQATT, SNEGSKA (reference sequence). CDR3 amino acids: CSATEFVFNYGYTF. The CDR3, as DNA: TGCAGTGCTACCGAGTTCGTCTTTAACTATGGCTACACCTTC.

This clonotype turned up a few times. The V and J genes are TRBV7-2 and TRBJ2-1; a possible D gene is TRBD2 (6 bases). This CDR3 is 13 amino acids long. CDR1 is SGHTA, CDR2 FQGNSA, per germline. V lost 6 bases, J lost 4 bases, and 10 bases lay in between. CDR3 sequence: CASRLARYNEQFF. For the CDR3, the DNA is TGTGCCAGCAGGCTAGCGAGGTACAATGAGCAGTTCTTC.

This clonotype was recorded a few times. The chain couples TRBV10-3 to TRBJ2-7; the D gene is possibly TRBD2 (8 bases). CDR1 is ENHRY, CDR2 SYGVKD, per germline. The V end lost 2 bases, the J end lost 0 bases, and 26 bases lay between the germline ends. The CDR3 loop spans 20 amino acids. The CDR3 protein is CAISEPRSREGGGTSYEQYF. CDR3 bases: TGTGCCATCAGTGAGCCAAGATCACGGGAGGGAGGGGGCACCTCCTACGAGCAGTACTTC.

This clonotype was observed a few times. The chain has TRBV7-7 and TRBJ2-3; TRBD2 aligns across 8 bases. CDR1 is SSHAT and CDR2 is FNYEAQ in the germline V gene (reference sequence). The V gene end was trimmed by 5 bases and the J gene end by 4 bases; junction bases not matched to a gene: 8. CDR3 length equals 15 residues. CDR3 nucleotide sequence: TGTGCCAGCAGCCTTGGACTAGCCTTGTCAGATACGCAGTATTTT. Protein: CASSLGLALSDTQYF.

This sequence joins TRBV6-2 or TRBV6-3 and TRBJ2-5; the D is unclear. Germline CDR1 MNHEY, CDR2 SVGEGT. The CDR3 has 13 amino acids. The V and J ends lost 7 bases and 1 base respectively, with 10 bases between them. The DNA of the CDR3 is TGTGCCAGCATGGTGCAGGCCCAAGAGACCCAGTACTTC. It is translated as CASMVQAQETQYF.